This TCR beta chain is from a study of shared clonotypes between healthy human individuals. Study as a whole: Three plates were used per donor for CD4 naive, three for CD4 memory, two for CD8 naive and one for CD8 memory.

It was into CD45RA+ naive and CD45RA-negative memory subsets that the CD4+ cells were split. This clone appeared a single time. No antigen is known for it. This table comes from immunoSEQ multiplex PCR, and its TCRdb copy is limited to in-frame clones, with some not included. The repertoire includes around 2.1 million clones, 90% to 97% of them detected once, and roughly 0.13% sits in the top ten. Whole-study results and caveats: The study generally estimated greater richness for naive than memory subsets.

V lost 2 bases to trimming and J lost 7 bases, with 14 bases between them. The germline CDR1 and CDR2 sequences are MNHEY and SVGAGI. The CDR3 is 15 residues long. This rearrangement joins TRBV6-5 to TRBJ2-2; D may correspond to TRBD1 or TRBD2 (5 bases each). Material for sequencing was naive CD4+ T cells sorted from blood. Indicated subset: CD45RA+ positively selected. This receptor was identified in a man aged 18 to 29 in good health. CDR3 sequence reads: CASSYEGRRNGELFF. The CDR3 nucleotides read TGTGCCAGCAGTTACGAGGGGCGACGGAACGGGGAGCTGTTTTTT.